Presented here are 9 T cell receptor beta chains from one specimen sequenced in a study of identifying expanded T cells in peripheral blood. Libraries were prepared by immunoSEQ multiplex PCR; TCRdb keeps only in-frame clonotypes and omits some of them. The sample lists about 63,000 clones, about four fifths occurring once. Sequencing used blood. The source of these receptors is a person aged 18 to 75 in good health.

CDR3 sequence: CASSYGPGELFF. For the CDR3, the DNA is TGTGCCAGCAGCTATGGGCCTGGGGAGCTGTTTTTT. The chain couples TRBV7-6 to TRBJ2-2; D is ambiguous. Trimming removed 4 bases from V and 8 bases from J, with 8 bases in between. The CDR3 is made up of 12 amino acids. From germline, CDR1 is SGHVS and CDR2 FNYEAQ. Filled out from reference TRBV7-6 and TRBJ2-2, the complete variable domain reads GAGVSQSPRYKVTKRGQDVALRCDPISGHVSLYWYRQALGQGPEFLTYFNYEAQQDKSGLPNDRFSAERPEGSISTLTIQRTEQRDSAMYRCASSYGPGELFFGEGSRLTVL.

The chain uses TRBV9 and TRBJ1-2; TRBD1 might be the D (5 bases). The CDR3 is 16 residues long. V was clipped by 0 bases and J by 6 bases, with 18 bases between them. Germline lookup yields CDR1 SGDLS and CDR2 YYNGEE. The CDR3 region has the DNA TGTGCCAGCAGCGTAGCTGCCCAGGGTGGACCTCATGGCTACACCTTC. This sequence encodes CASSVAAQGGPHGYTF.

The rearrangement uses TRBV27 and TRBJ2-7; 7 positions agree with TRBD2. V dropped 5 bases and J dropped 4; count of bases not matched to a gene: 8. CDR3 size: 14 residues. Germline V lookup: CDR1 MNHEY, CDR2 SMNVEV (reference sequence). The CDR3 DNA reads as TGTGCCAGCAGTGTGTCTAGCGGTCCATACGAGCAGTACTTC. Translating gives CASSVSSGPYEQYF.

This rearrangement joins TRBV7-2 to TRBJ2-5, with a possible D match to TRBD1 (6 bases). The germline CDR1 and CDR2 sequences are SGHTA and FQGNSA. The CDR3 is made up of 14 amino acids. V was pared by 5 bases and J by 3 bases, with 13 bases between. CDR3 sequence (DNA): TGTGCCAGCAGCCAGGGGAAGGTCAAAGAGACCCAGTACTTC. This sequence encodes CASSQGKVKETQYF.

V usage is TRBV7-6 and J usage is TRBJ2-5; 12 nucleotides agree with TRBD2. CDR1 SGHVS and CDR2 FNYEAQ come from the germline V gene. The CDR3 has 15 residues. The V gene end was trimmed by 5 bases and the J gene end by 2 bases; junction bases not matched to a gene: 3. CDR3 protein: CASSGTSGYQETQYF. DNA of the CDR3: TGTGCCAGCAGCGGGACTAGCGGGTATCAAGAGACCCAGTACTTC. Looking up the rest from reference TRBV7-6 and TRBJ2-5 gives the full variable domain: GAGVSQSPRYKVTKRGQDVALRCDPISGHVSLYWYRQALGQGPEFLTYFNYEAQQDKSGLPNDRFSAERPEGSISTLTIQRTEQRDSAMYRCASSGTSGYQETQYFGPGTRLLVL.

The rearrangement joins TRBV7-9 to TRBJ2-4; no definite D call. V lost 1 base, J lost 5 bases, and 3 bases lay in between. This CDR3 is built from 12 residues. Germline V gene sequence: CDR1 SEHNR, CDR2 FQNEAQ (reference sequence). CDR3 bases: TGTGCCAGCAGCTTAGGCCAAAACATTCAGTACTTC. It yields the protein CASSLGQNIQYF.

The chain recombines TRBV5-1 with TRBJ2-2, with 9 bases matching TRBD2. The CDR3 is 14 amino acids. The germline CDR1 and CDR2 sequences are SGHRS and YFSETQ. The trim removed 5 bases at V and 1 base at J, leaving 0 bases unmatched. CDR3 loop: CASSSGRNTGELFF. CDR3 DNA: TGCGCCAGCAGTAGCGGGAGGAACACCGGGGAGCTGTTTTTT.

The chain is built from TRBV14 and TRBJ2-2, with a tentative D call TRBD2 (5 bases). CDR1 is SGHDN, CDR2 FVKESK, per germline. The CDR3 sequence is 14 residues long. V was trimmed by 2 bases and J by 7 bases, leaving 11 bases between them. The CDR3 nucleotides are TGTGCCAGCAGCCAACTTCAAGGGAGCGGGGAGCTGTTTTTT. Translated: CASSQLQGSGELFF.

This clone appeared a single time. The chain carries TRBV6-5 and TRBJ1-5, with 7 bases lining up with TRBD1. Trimming cost V 5 bases and J 6 bases; bases outside gene matches: 1. The CDR3 consists of 12 residues. The germline CDR1 and CDR2 sequences are MNHEY and SVGAGI. CDR3 residues: CASSRGRQPQHF. The CDR3 bases are TGTGCCAGCAGTAGGGGGCGTCAGCCCCAGCATTTT.